These 21 T cell receptor beta chains originate from one sample sequenced in a study of neoadjuvant nivolumab and ipilimumab in lung cancer. Clones were sequenced by immunoSEQ multiplex PCR, and TCRdb holds only the in-frame ones, with some missing. This sample carries about 18,000 clones, 65% to 80% of them seen once, and the ten largest clones take roughly 6.9%. This specimen was tumor tissue, taken after neoadjuvant nivolumab, alone or with ipilimumab, at or shortly before surgery. The receptors were sampled from an adult with non-small cell lung cancer.

In its sample, this clone was seen a few times. The chain links TRBV5-1 to TRBJ2-3; D is unresolved. Trimming shortened V by 2 bases and J by 1 base, and 11 bases separated the two germline ends. CDR1 is SGHRS and CDR2 is YFSETQ in the germline V gene. The CDR3 is 15 residues long. The CDR3 here is CASSLSSPGTDTQYF. The CDR3 DNA is TGCGCCAGCAGCTTAAGTAGCCCCGGCACAGATACGCAGTATTTT.

This chain uses TRBV6-1 with TRBJ2-3; TRBD1 agrees at 10 bases. Germline V gives CDR1 MNHNS, CDR2 SASEGT. The CDR3 has 14 residues. The V segment lost 7 bases and the J segment 7 bases; nucleotides outside the gene matches: 8. CDR3 sequence: CASNPDRGLYTQYF. The CDR3 DNA reads TGTGCCAGCAATCCCGACAGGGGGCTATATACGCAGTATTTT.

In regard to this clone: At one boundary the junction diverges from the germline segment, which might be a read error. J is TRBJ2-7 and V is TRBV7-2, with D possibly being TRBD1 (5 bases). Germline CDR1 SGHTA, CDR2 FQGNSA. The CDR3 covers 14 residues. CDR3 sequence reads: CASSLYPPHAGYPF. The DNA of the CDR3 is TGTGCCAGCAGCTTATATCCGCCCCACGCAGGGTACCCTTTC.

This clone has more than one count but fewer than ten. The chain has TRBV4-3 and TRBJ2-1; 7 bases map to TRBD2. The V and J ends lost 4 bases and 7 bases, in that order; junction bases with no gene match: 13. Germline assignment: CDR1 LGHNA and CDR2 YSLEER. The CDR3 covers 16 residues. CDR3 protein: CASSPSRREGGNEQFF. In nucleotides, the CDR3 is TGCGCCAGCAGCCCCTCCAGGAGGGAGGGAGGTAATGAGCAGTTCTTC.

Only a few counts were recorded for this clone. This chain links TRBV2 with TRBJ1-2; D is unresolved. Germline CDR1 and CDR2: SNHLY and FYNNEI. The CDR3 spans 13 residues. With 3 bases removed from V and 2 bases from J, the gap between germline ends came to 7 bases. CDR3 sequence (DNA): TGTGCCAGCAGTGAGGACCGAAACTATGGCTACACCTTC. Its protein product is CASSEDRNYGYTF.

This chain connects TRBV18 to TRBJ1-3, with no clear D. Trimming removed 3 bases at V and 2 bases at J, with 5 bases between. Germline V gives CDR1 KGHSH, CDR2 LQKENI. The CDR3 totals 13 residues. Here the CDR3 reads CASSPGTGNTIYF. Here the CDR3 DNA reads TGTGCCAGCTCACCGGGCACTGGAAACACCATATATTTT.

The rearrangement joins TRBV6-6 to TRBJ1-2, with D unresolved. CDR3 size: 13 residues. The germline V and J ends were trimmed by 6 bases and 5 bases, with 13 bases remaining between them. Germline V gene data show CDR1 as MNHNY and CDR2 as SVGAGI (reference sequence). For the CDR3, the DNA is TGTGCCAGCAGACCCCACAGTTTATATGGCTACACCTTC. As protein: CASRPHSLYGYTF.

CDR3 nucleotide sequence: TGCGCCAGCAGCCAAACTCTTACCACCGGGGAGCTGTTTTTT. Amino acids: CASSQTLTTGELFF. The chain uses TRBV5-1 and TRBJ2-2; no clear D gene. The CDR3 loop spans 14 amino acids. Trimming pared 4 bases from V and 4 bases from J, leaving 11 bases between. Germline CDR1 is SGHRS and CDR2 is YFSETQ.

The chain couples TRBV29-1 to TRBJ1-5, with TRBD1 as a possible D gene (5 bases). The length of the CDR3 is 15 residues. Trimming removed 1 base from V and 0 bases from J, with 10 bases in between. Germline-derived CDR1 and CDR2 are SQVTM and ANQGSEA. The CDR3 loop is CSVEVVGDSNQPQHF. The CDR3 bases are TGCAGCGTTGAAGTGGTGGGGGATAGCAATCAGCCCCAGCATTTT.

The V gene is TRBV5-5, the J gene TRBJ2-5, with 7 bases lining up with TRBD1. Germline assignment: CDR1 SGHKS and CDR2 YYEKEE (reference sequence). Unmatched junction bases numbered 2, after V lost 0 bases and J lost 3 bases. The CDR3 totals 14 residues. CDR3: CASSLGTGKETQYF. In DNA form, the CDR3 reads TGTGCCAGCAGCTTGGGGACAGGAAAAGAGACCCAGTACTTC.

This clone is termed medium-sized. The rearrangement links TRBV11-2 to TRBJ2-2; 9 bases fit TRBD1. Looked up from germline, CDR1 is SGHAT and CDR2 is FQNNGV. The CDR3 length is 17 residues. The trim removed 2 bases at V and 0 bases at J, leaving 4 bases unmatched. CDR3 DNA sequence: TGTGCCAGCAGCTTAAACAGGGGGCCCTCGAACACCGGGGAGCTGTTTTTT. Protein: CASSLNRGPSNTGELFF. Complete variable domain (other parts from reference TRBV11-2 and TRBJ2-2): EAGVAQSPRYKIIEKRQSVAFWCNPISGHATLYWYQQILGQGPKLLIQFQNNGVVDDSQLPKDRFSAERLKGVDSTLKIQPAKLEDSAVYLCASSLNRGPSNTGELFFGEGSRLTVL.

This clone occurred once. The chain employs TRBV18 and TRBJ1-1; TRBD1 matches at 10 bases. The CDR3 consists of 16 residues. V was clipped by 2 bases and J by 6 bases; unmatched bases: 9. Germline loops: CDR1 KGHSH, CDR2 LQKENI. The CDR3 reads CASSPWGQGRDSEAFF. The CDR3 nucleotides are TGTGCCAGCTCACCATGGGGACAGGGGAGGGACTCTGAAGCTTTCTTT.

V gene TRBV9 combines with J gene TRBJ2-3; D gene ambiguous. The CDR3 has 15 residues. Trimming took 0 bases from V and 1 from J, leaving 9 bases between them. The germline V gene has CDR1 SGDLS and CDR2 YYNGEE. The CDR3 nucleotides are TGTGCCAGCAGCGTAGTCGACGCGGGCACAGATACGCAGTATTTT. Protein sequence: CASSVVDAGTDTQYF.

The gene calls are TRBV5-1 and TRBJ2-2; D not certain. The CDR3 runs to 14 residues. V was pared by 0 bases and J by 5 bases, with 8 bases between. Looked up from germline, CDR1 is SGHRS and CDR2 is YFSETQ. CDR3 nucleotide sequence: TGCGCCAGCAGCTTGGGGGCCGGGACCGGGGAGCTGTTTTTT. Protein sequence: CASSLGAGTGELFF.

V is TRBV28 and J is TRBJ1-3; 8 bases are shared with TRBD1. The V segment lost 6 bases and the J segment 4 bases; nucleotides outside the gene matches: 8. This CDR3 spans 15 amino acids. Germline V gives CDR1 MDHEN, CDR2 SYDVKM. This chain's CDR3 is CASRSGGAEGNTIYF. CDR3 DNA sequence: TGTGCCAGCAGATCAGGGGGCGCGGAGGGAAACACCATATATTTT.

The rearrangement links TRBV9 to TRBJ2-3; 9 bases are shared with TRBD1. The CDR3 length is 15 residues. CDR1 and CDR2 from the germline V gene are SGDLS and YYNGEE. Trimming took 2 bases from V and 4 from J; bases not matched to a gene: 5. The CDR3 DNA is TGTGCCAGCAGCGTGGGACAGGGAACCCCAGATACGCAGTATTTT. Residues: CASSVGQGTPDTQYF.

This chain connects TRBV5-6 to TRBJ2-7, with D hard to call. CDR1 is SGHDT, CDR2 YYEEEE, per germline. Between the trimmed V and J ends, which lost 1 base and 3 bases, there was a span of 5 bases. This CDR3 is built from 12 residues. The CDR3 sequence: CASSLSIYEQYF. The CDR3 bases are TGTGCCAGCAGCTTGTCAATCTACGAGCAGTACTTC.

The rearrangement uses TRBV7-2 and TRBJ1-1, with a possible D match to TRBD1 (5 bases). The CDR3 is made up of 13 amino acids. The germline gives CDR1 SGHTA, CDR2 FQGNSA. V was pared by 3 bases and J by 4 bases, with 9 bases between. The CDR3 sequence is CASSFGGGTEAFF. CDR3 nucleotides: TGTGCCAGCAGCTTCGGGGGGGGCACTGAAGCTTTCTTT.

This clone has just one count. In DNA, the CDR3 is TGCGCCAGCAGCCAAGAGATGCGCGGGACTAGCGGCTACAATGAGCAGTTCTTC. It translates to CASSQEMRGTSGYNEQFF. The chain employs TRBV4-1 and TRBJ2-1; 11 positions agree with TRBD2. The germline CDR1 and CDR2 sequences are MGHRA and YSYEKL. This CDR3 region has 18 residues. The V gene end was trimmed by 0 bases and the J gene end by 3 bases; junction bases not matched to a gene: 7.

The chain links TRBV11-2 to TRBJ1-2; a possible D gene is TRBD1 (5 bases). The germline V gene has CDR1 SGHAT and CDR2 FQNNGV. There are 15 residues in the CDR3. V lost 0 bases to trimming and J lost 3 bases, with 11 bases between them. The CDR3: CASSLDGRTYYGYTF. CDR3 DNA: TGTGCCAGCAGCTTAGATGGACGGACATACTATGGCTACACCTTC.

CDR3 amino acids: CAWRLTANYGYTF. In nucleotides, the CDR3 is TGTGCCTGGAGACTGACAGCTAACTATGGCTACACCTTC. The chain carries TRBV30 and TRBJ1-2; tentatively, D is TRBD1 (5 bases). Germline V gene lookup returns CDR1 GTSNPN and CDR2 SVGIG (reference sequence). This CDR3 spans 13 amino acids. V was pared by 3 bases and J by 0 bases, with 8 bases between.